This TCR beta chain was retrieved from a study of blood T cells in healthy people across ages (dated by TCRdb to 2013 to 2016). General notes on the study: Template switching captured roughly one uniquely barcoded TCR beta cDNA molecule per two T cells in model experiments. To avoid experimental bias, donors of different ages were spread randomly across the sequencing lanes. Two additional independent replicas of 1 million unique cDNA reads from the same blood draw were analyzed for two donors (one aged 18 to 29 and one aged 80 or older). The study measured age-related changes in TCR beta repertoire diversity using deep sequencing normalized with unique cDNA molecular identifiers. Four age groups were formed from the donors: young (average approximately 16 years), middle-aged (approximately 40), aged (about 62) and long-lived (about 80). Broad study findings and their caveats: Observed TCR beta diversity per million T cells fell roughly linearly with age, and a significant reduction was already apparent by age around 39. Conclusive comparison of naive and antigen-experienced compartments was prevented by the profiling of bulk unsorted PBMCs. Compared with the aged group, more naive CD4+ T cells, fewer expanded clones and increased TCR diversity were shown by the long-lived group, suggesting age selection. The CMV infection status of donors was not known, potentially confounding age-related changes in expanded clonotypes. Observed TCR beta diversity correlated strongly with the percentage of naive T cells measured by flow cytometry. Estimates of total diversity from one million sequenced T cells were regarded as lower bounds and underestimates.

Receptor amplification or capture employed 5' RACE. The instrument was an Illumina HiSeq 2500. A second PCR of about 6 to 11 cycles was performed with a sample-barcoded 5' primer and a J-beta primer mix. A unique molecular identifier was introduced onto each TCR beta cDNA molecule by a template-switch 5' adaptor carrying 12 random nucleotides. Each sample yielded at least 3 million CDR3-containing paired-end reads. All of the RNA was converted into first-strand cDNA using the Mint cDNA synthesis kit, with a TRBC-specific oligonucleotide serving as the primer. Following uracil-DNA glycosylase treatment, a first 18-cycle PCR with universal primers M1SS and BC2_uni_R was performed on all cDNA. In the paper's pipeline: Normalization of each sample was performed by random selection of 1 million high-quality reads, each carrying a distinct molecular identifier. Instead of being binned into consensus sequences, reads with shared molecular identifiers were discarded. CDR3 identification, clonotype clustering and error correction used MiTCR with a Q25 quality threshold and the strictest error-elimination algorithm. A nonparametric unseen species model with Euler transformation was used to estimate a lower bound on total TCR beta diversity. TCRdb applied fastp at Q25 and MiXCR to the public reads, then kept only in-frame beta chains. When rows share a CDR3 protein, they turn into one entry using the most common DNA and genes. None of the V and J calls come from the authors' own analysis; TCRdb made them. The sample contains about 1.4 million distinct CDR3 sequences, 55% to 75% of them found a single time. The ten most abundant clones make up about 6.3% of the sample.

With regard to this clonotype: This clone's antigen is unknown. No quality values exist for individual bases; no much larger clone is one base distant.

The CDR3 spans 15 residues, from the cysteine through the phenylalanine. Kept here is only the CDR3 DNA, which spans 45 bases and is read in frame from base 1. Looking up the germline V gene yields CDR1 SGHAT and CDR2 FQNNGV. Trimming takes 4 bases off V and 5 bases off J; junction bases not matched to a gene: 10. The donors were about 40 Caucasian individuals from Russia, aged roughly 6 to 90 years, who were systemically healthy. Ten milliliters of peripheral blood were drawn from each donor into EDTA-treated Vacutainer tubes. Ficoll-Paque density-gradient centrifugation was used to isolate PBMCs, with at least 6.5 million per sample. Trizol reagent was used to extract total RNA from the PBMCs, yielding at least 6 micrograms per sample. Naive CD45RAhigh/CD27high T cell percentages were measured by flow cytometry on a PBMC aliquot from every donor.

The source material was blood. The chain uses TRBV11-2 and TRBJ1-2, with 7 bases matching TRBD1. The TCR originated in a man between 18 and 29 years old in good health. The sequenced DNA is TGTGCCAGCAGCTCCACCGACAGGGTAGTATATGGCTACACCTTC. This translates into CASSSTDRVVYGYTF.